This T cell receptor (beta chain) stems from a study of blood T cell repertoires in COVID-19. Study-wide background: Samples taken during acute and convalescent COVID-19 were collected in the United States, Italy and Spain. PBMCs, B-cell-depleted T cells, or T cells provided the cDNA or gDNA that made up the material.

CDR1 is MNHEY and CDR2 is SVGAGI in the germline V gene. The CDR3 is made up of 15 amino acids. The V end lost 10 bases, the J end lost 0 bases, and 18 bases lay between the germline ends. Per the original data handling: Estimates of nucleated cell counts were drawn from the amplification of reference gene primers. Data came from immunoSEQ multiplex PCR; TCRdb stores just in-frame clones and leaves some out. V, J and clone size were drawn from that table, and D and trimming were deduced from the DNA. The table records about 54,000 clones, about nine tenths of them present only once. The chain uses TRBV6-5 and TRBJ1-2; D not certain. The sequence came from a woman aged 40-49 years with active COVID-19. The specimen sequenced was peripheral blood. The chain's CDR3 is CATYQAGSSNYGYTF. CDR3 DNA: TGTGCCACCTACCAAGCGGGCAGCTCTAACTATGGCTACACCTTC.